The TCR beta chain described here comes from a study of cytotoxic CD8 clonotypes in ibrutinib-treated CLL. Study-level background: Productive templates per sample averaged 255,043; productive rearrangements, some 99,000.

T cells were sequenced at a targeted depth of 1 in 200,000 to 1 in 1 million. The method was immunoSEQ multiplex PCR; TCRdb's version includes in-frame clones alone and lacks a portion of them. The data contain about 130,000 clones, approximately 80% of them singletons. From germline, CDR1 is DFQATT and CDR2 SNEGSKA (reference sequence). There are 11 residues in the CDR3. V dropped 4 bases and J dropped 3 bases, with 3 bases sitting between them. This sequence joins TRBV20-1 and TRBJ1-4; D is unclear. The receptor's source is a human donor with chronic lymphocytic leukemia. Sequencing used PBMCs, obtained after 24 months of ibrutinib treatment. For the CDR3, the DNA is TGCAGTGCTAAGGCTAATGAAAAACTGTTTTTT. It translates to CSAKANEKLFF.